Each of the 6 T cell receptor beta chains below was sequenced from the same sample in a study of blood T cell repertoires in COVID-19. Profiled with immunoSEQ multiplex PCR; TCRdb holds only in-frame clones, not every one. The sample holds more than 200,000 clones, around 86% seen once. The sample consisted of peripheral blood. The receptors derive from a woman aged 50 to 60 with COVID-19, enrolled during active disease.

This chain links TRBV28 with TRBJ2-5; a weak D match, TRBD2 (6 bases). The CDR3 is 16 amino acids. Germline values: CDR1 MDHEN, CDR2 SYDVKM. V shed 8 bases and J shed 5 bases, with 24 bases lying between them. The CDR3 nucleotides are TGTGCCAGCTCTCAACCCGGGGGAGCTTCCCTGGAGACCCAGTACTTC. It translates to CASSQPGGASLETQYF.

The V and J genes are TRBV6-1 and TRBJ1-4; weak D call: TRBD1 (6 bases). CDR3 length equals 14 residues. Per germline, CDR1 MNHNS and CDR2 SASEGT. Trimming stripped 3 bases from V and 10 bases from J, with 15 bases between. The CDR3 reads CASSEKGVLRKLFF. As DNA, the CDR3 is TGTGCCAGCAGTGAGAAGGGGGTTTTAAGAAAACTGTTTTTT.

The V and J genes are TRBV19 and TRBJ1-2; possible D gene TRBD1, 5 bases. Germline lookup yields CDR1 LNHDA and CDR2 SQIVND (reference sequence). V lost 6 bases, J lost 6 bases, and 14 bases lay in between. The CDR3 covers 13 residues. CDR3 amino acids: CASSSRERDGYTF. DNA for the CDR3: TGTGCCAGTAGCTCCAGGGAGCGGGATGGCTACACCTTC.

The V gene is TRBV2, the J gene TRBJ1-5; 9 nucleotides align to TRBD1. This CDR3 is 16 amino acids long. Per the germline V gene, CDR1 is SNHLY and CDR2 is FYNNEI. Trimming took 6 bases from V and 2 from J; bases not matched to a gene: 8. CDR3 nucleotide sequence: TGTGCCAGCAGAGGGACAGGGAGATTGGGCAATCAGCCCCAGCATTTT. The encoded protein is CASRGTGRLGNQPQHF.

The V call is TRBV5-1, the J call TRBJ1-1, with 12 bases fitting TRBD1. The germline gives CDR1 SGHRS, CDR2 YFSETQ. The CDR3 is 16 residues long. With 4 bases clipped from V and 8 bases from J, the junction kept 12 bases outside the gene matches. CDR3 sequence: CASSERPGTGGTEAFF. As DNA, the CDR3 is TGCGCCAGCAGCGAACGACCTGGGACAGGGGGCACCGAAGCTTTCTTT.

The V and J genes are TRBV7-2 and TRBJ2-3, with no clear D. The CDR3 loop spans 15 amino acids. The germline V gene has CDR1 SGHTA and CDR2 FQGNSA. V lost 2 bases, J lost 3 bases, and 12 bases lay in between. The CDR3 sequence: CASSLNPYPTDTQYF. DNA for the CDR3: TGTGCCAGCAGCTTAAACCCCTACCCGACAGATACGCAGTATTTT.